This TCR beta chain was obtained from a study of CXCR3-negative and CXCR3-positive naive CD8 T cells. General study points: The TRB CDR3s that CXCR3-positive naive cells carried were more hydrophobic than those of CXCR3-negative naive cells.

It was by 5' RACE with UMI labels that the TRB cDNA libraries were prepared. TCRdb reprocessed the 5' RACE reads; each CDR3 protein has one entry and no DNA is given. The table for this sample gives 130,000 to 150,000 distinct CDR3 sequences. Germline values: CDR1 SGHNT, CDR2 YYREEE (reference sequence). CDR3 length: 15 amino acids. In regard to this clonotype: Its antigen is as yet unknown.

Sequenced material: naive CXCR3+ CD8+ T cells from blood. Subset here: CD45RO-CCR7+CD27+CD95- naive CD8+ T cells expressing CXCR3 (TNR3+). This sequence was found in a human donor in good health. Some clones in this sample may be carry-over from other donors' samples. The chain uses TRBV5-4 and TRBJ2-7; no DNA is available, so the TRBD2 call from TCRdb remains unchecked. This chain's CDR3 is CASSTPAGRDDEQYF.